Listed below are T cell receptor beta chains from one sample, sequenced in a study of T-cell reconstitution after alpha-beta-depleted transplantation in children. TCRdb called the PCR reads again in MiXCR, with one record for every CDR3 protein. The data contain more than 200,000 distinct CDR3 sequences, roughly 18% of them singletons. The sample here was PBMCs, mostly from graft donor cells, taken 360 days after TCRalphabeta/CD19-depleted stem cell transplant. Every receptor here comes from a male patient aged 2-15 years who had a stem cell transplant for acute lymphoblastic leukemia, so the T cells may come from the graft donor. Both conserved end residues are part of each CDR3. A D gene is named only where the DNA matches it firmly. Rows may omit the clone size; those that give it use once, few, many or a size class.

j_call clone_size v_call d_call cdr3_nt cdr3_aa
TRBJ1-4 NA TRBV7-9 NA TGTGCCAGCACCCGAAGTGGAGCAACTAATGAAAAACTGTTTTTT CASTRSGATNEKLFF
TRBJ2-2 NA TRBV11-2 NA TGTGCCAGCAGCTTAGACTGGGGGTTAGGGGACACCACCGGGGAGCTGTTTTTT CASSLDWGLGDTTGELFF
TRBJ2-1 few TRBV7-9 NA TGTGCCAGCAGCCAAAGGGGGGATGAGCAGTTCTTC CASSQRGDEQFF
TRBJ2-4 few TRBV4-1 NA TGCGCCAGCAGCCAATTTTCGGGGAGCAAAAACATTCAGTACTTC CASSQFSGSKNIQYF
TRBJ2-7 NA TRBV10-3 NA TGTGCCATCAGTGGGGTGGGCTCCTACGAGCAGTACTTC CAISGVGSYEQYF
TRBJ1-3 few TRBV5-8 TRBD1 TGTGCCAGCAGCTTGTTTGGGACAGGGGGCGACACCATATATTTT CASSLFGTGGDTIYF
TRBJ2-6 NA TRBV3-1 NA TGTGCCAGCAGCCACGCCAGCATCTCTGGGGCCAACGTCCTGACTTTC CASSHASISGANVLTF
TRBJ2-5 NA TRBV29-1 TRBD1 TGCAGCGTTGATGGACAGGGCCTGTGGGGCCAGTACTTC CSVDGQGLWGQYF
TRBJ2-5 few TRBV20-1 NA TGCAGTGCTAGGTCGACCGGGGAGACCCAGTACTTC CSARSTGETQYF
TRBJ2-7 few TRBV27 NA TGTGCCAGCAGTTTCCACCGGGACATAGCCTACGAGCAGTACTTC CASSFHRDIAYEQYF
TRBJ2-2 few TRBV6-1 TRBD1 TGTGCCAGCAGGAGGACAGGAACGAACACCGGGGAGCTGTTTTTT CASRRTGTNTGELFF
TRBJ2-2 few TRBV20-1 TRBD2 TGCAGTGCTGGGAGCGGGGGGAACACCGGGGAGCTGTTTTTT CSAGSGGNTGELFF
TRBJ2-2 NA TRBV5-1 NA TGCGCCAGCAGCTCGCCGGGACTCCTGAACACCGGGGAGCTGTTTTTT CASSSPGLLNTGELFF
TRBJ2-1 many TRBV7-9 NA TGTGCCAGCAGCTTAGCCAGGGACAATGAGCAGTTCTTC CASSLARDNEQFF
TRBJ1-3 NA TRBV12-3/TRBV12-4 NA TGTGCCAGCAGTTCCTATTCGGCAGGGCGTAGAAACACCATATATTTT CASSSYSAGRRNTIYF
TRBJ2-5 few TRBV12-3/TRBV12-4 TRBD1 TGTGCCAGCAGTTTGGGGCTCGTAAGCCCCATGGACAGGGCACAGACCCAGTACTTC CASSLGLVSPMDRAQTQYF
TRBJ2-7 NA TRBV12-3/TRBV12-4 TRBD1 TGTGCCAGCAGTTTTGGACAGGGTCCTACCTTC CASSFGQGPTF
TRBJ2-7 NA TRBV9 TRBD2 TGTGCCAGCAGCGTACTAGCGGAGAGCTCCTACGAGCAGTACTTC CASSVLAESSYEQYF
TRBJ2-1 few TRBV15 TRBD2 TGTGCCACCAGCAGTTGGCTAGCGGGGATCAACAATGAGCAGTTCTTC CATSSWLAGINNEQFF
TRBJ2-2 NA TRBV7-6 NA TGTGCCAGCAGCTTAGGGGCAGCGGGTTCGACCGGGGAGCTGTTTTTT CASSLGAAGSTGELFF
TRBJ2-7 few TRBV6-2/TRBV6-3 NA TGTGCCAGCAGTCGGACGAGTCCCCACGAGCAGTACTTC CASSRTSPHEQYF
TRBJ2-1 NA TRBV5-5 TRBD1 TGTGCCAGCTTCTCCAGGACAGGGGAAGGCGGAGGCAATGAGCAGTTCTTC CASFSRTGEGGGNEQFF
TRBJ2-3 many TRBV11-2 NA TGTGCCAGCAGCTTAGTCAGCTTTAGCACAGATACGCAGTATTTT CASSLVSFSTDTQYF
TRBJ2-7 NA TRBV29-1 NA TGCAGCGTTGAGGGGGATCCCTACGAGCAGTACTTC CSVEGDPYEQYF
TRBJ2-1 few TRBV24-1 NA TGTGCCACCAGTGATGGACAGGGAGGGGGTAATGAGCAGTTCTTC CATSDGQGGGNEQFF
TRBJ2-7 NA TRBV6-1 NA TGTGCCAGCAGCAAGACCCAGGGGTCCCAGACCTACGAGCAGTACTTC CASSKTQGSQTYEQYF
TRBJ2-5 few TRBV2 NA TGTGCCAGCGTGAGCCAAGAGACCCAGTACTTC CASVSQETQYF
TRBJ2-1 NA TRBV5-1 NA TGCGCCAGCAGGCACCCAACTAGCTACAATGAGCAGTTCTTC CASRHPTSYNEQFF
TRBJ2-7 many TRBV11-2 NA TGTGCCAGCAGCTTAGAGTGGGGCCACGAGCAGTACTTC CASSLEWGHEQYF
TRBJ2-7 NA TRBV20-1 NA TGCAGTGCTAGAGGGGAGTGGGGACAAAGCTTATCCTCCTACGAGCAGTACTTC CSARGEWGQSLSSYEQYF
TRBJ1-1 many TRBV9 NA TGTGCCAGCAGCGTAGAAGGTCGAATGAACACTGAAGCTTTCTTT CASSVEGRMNTEAFF
TRBJ1-2 few TRBV12-3/TRBV12-4 NA TGTGCCAGCAGCACAACCGCAGTGTGCGTTTGCACCTTC CASSTTAVCVCTF
TRBJ1-5 many TRBV20-1 NA TGCAGTGGTCGCCCAGGGGTGCCTCAGCCCCAGCATTTT CSGRPGVPQPQHF
TRBJ2-7 few TRBV6-1 NA TGTGCCAGCATGCAGACAGCCGGAACCTACGAGCAGTACTTC CASMQTAGTYEQYF
TRBJ2-2 NA TRBV4-3 TRBD1 TGCGCCAGCAGCCTAAGTGGGCCAGGGGGCGGAACCGGGGAGCTGTTTTTT CASSLSGPGGGTGELFF
TRBJ2-1 NA TRBV7-2 NA TGTGCCAGCAGCTTAGGCGTATTCGCGAATGAGCAGTTCTTC CASSLGVFANEQFF
TRBJ1-1 NA TRBV27 NA TGTGCCAGCAGTTTAGGTACGGGGGGGGATGAAGCTTTCTTT CASSLGTGGDEAFF
TRBJ2-7 many TRBV28 NA TGTGCCAGCAGAAGGGCCAGCCCCTACGAGCAGTACTTC CASRRASPYEQYF